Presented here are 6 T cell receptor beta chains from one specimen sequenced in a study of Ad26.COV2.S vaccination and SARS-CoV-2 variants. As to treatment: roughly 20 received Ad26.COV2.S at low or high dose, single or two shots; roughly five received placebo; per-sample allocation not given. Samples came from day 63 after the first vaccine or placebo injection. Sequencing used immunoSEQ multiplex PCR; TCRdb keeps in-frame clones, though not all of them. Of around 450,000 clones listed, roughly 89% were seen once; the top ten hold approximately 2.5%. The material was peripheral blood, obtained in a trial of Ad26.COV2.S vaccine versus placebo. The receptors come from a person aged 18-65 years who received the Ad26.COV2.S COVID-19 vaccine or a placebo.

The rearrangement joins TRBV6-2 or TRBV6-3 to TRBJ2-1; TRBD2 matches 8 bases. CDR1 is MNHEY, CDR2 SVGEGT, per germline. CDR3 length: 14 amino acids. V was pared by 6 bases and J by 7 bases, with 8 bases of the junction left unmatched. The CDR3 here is CASSSRRGGNEQFF. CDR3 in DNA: TGTGCCAGCAGCTCCCGGCGCGGGGGGAATGAGCAGTTCTTC.

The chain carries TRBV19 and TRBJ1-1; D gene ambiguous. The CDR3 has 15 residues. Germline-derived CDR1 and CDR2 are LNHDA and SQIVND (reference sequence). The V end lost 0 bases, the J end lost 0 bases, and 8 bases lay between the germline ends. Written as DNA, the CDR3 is TGTGCCAGTAGTATAGAACCGGTCATGAACACTGAAGCTTTCTTT. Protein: CASSIEPVMNTEAFF.

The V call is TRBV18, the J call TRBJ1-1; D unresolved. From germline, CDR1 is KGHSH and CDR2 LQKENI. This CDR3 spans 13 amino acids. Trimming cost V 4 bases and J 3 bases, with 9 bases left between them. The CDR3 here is CASSQSRDTEAFF. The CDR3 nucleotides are TGTGCCAGCTCACAGAGCCGGGACACTGAAGCTTTCTTT.

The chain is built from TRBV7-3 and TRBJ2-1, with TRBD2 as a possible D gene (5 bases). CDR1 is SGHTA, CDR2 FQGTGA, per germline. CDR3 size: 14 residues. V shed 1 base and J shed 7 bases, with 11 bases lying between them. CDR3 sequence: CASSLNGGENEQFF. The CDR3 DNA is TGTGCCAGCAGCTTAAATGGAGGTGAAAATGAGCAGTTCTTC.

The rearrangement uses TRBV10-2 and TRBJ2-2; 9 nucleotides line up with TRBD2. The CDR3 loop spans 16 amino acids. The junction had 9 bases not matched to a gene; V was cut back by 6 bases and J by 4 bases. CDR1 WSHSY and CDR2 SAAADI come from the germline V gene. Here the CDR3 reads CASRVPGLAATGELFF. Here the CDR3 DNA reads TGCGCCAGCAGAGTACCGGGACTAGCAGCCACCGGGGAGCTGTTTTTT.

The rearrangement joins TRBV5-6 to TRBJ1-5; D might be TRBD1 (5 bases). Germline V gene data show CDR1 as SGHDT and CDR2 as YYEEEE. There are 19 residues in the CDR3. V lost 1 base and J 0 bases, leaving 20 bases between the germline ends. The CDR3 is CASSLLGAWDLDSNQPQHF. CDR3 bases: TGTGCCAGCAGCTTGCTGGGCGCCTGGGACCTAGATAGCAATCAGCCCCAGCATTTT.